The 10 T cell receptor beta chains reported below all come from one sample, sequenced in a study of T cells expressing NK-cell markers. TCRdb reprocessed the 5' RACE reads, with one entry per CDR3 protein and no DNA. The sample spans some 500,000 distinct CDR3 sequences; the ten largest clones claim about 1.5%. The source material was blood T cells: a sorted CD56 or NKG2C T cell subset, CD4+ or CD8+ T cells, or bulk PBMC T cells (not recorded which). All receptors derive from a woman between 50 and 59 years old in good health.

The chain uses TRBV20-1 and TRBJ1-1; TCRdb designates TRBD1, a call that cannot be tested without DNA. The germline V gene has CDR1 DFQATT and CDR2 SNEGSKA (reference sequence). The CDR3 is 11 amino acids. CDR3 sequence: CSGQGEGVAFF.

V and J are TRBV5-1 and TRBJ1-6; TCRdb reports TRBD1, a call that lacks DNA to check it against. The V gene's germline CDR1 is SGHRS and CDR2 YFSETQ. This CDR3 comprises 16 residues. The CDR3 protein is CASSLTQGSYNSPLHF.

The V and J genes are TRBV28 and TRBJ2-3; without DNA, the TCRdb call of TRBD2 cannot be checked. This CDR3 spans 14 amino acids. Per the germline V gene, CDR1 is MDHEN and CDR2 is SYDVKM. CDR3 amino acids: CASSLRVVLDTQYF. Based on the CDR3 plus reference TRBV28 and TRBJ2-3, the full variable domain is DVKVTQSSRYLVKRTGEKVFLECVQDMDHENMFWYRQDPGLGLRLIYFSYDVKMKEKGDIPEGYSVSREKKERFSLILESASTNQTSMYLCASSLRVVLDTQYFGPGTRLTVL.

The CDR3 reads CSARAREGRNQPQHF. The J gene is TRBJ1-5, the V gene TRBV20-1. The CDR3 contains 15 residues. The germline V gene encodes CDR1 DFQATT and CDR2 SNEGSKA (reference sequence).

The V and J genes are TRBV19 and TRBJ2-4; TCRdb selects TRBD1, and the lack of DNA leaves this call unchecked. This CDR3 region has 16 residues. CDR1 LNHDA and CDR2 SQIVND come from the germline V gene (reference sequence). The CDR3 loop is CASSIGGLIAKNIQYF.

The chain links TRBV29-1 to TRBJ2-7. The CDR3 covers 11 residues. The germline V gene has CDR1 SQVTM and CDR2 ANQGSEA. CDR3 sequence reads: CSAGEVYEQYF.

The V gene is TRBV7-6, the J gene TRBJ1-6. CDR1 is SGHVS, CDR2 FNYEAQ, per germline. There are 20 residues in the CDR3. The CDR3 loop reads CASSLVPIGSESSYNSPLHF. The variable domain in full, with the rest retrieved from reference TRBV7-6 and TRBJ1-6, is GAGVSQSPRYKVTKRGQDVALRCDPISGHVSLYWYRQALGQGPEFLTYFNYEAQQDKSGLPNDRFSAERPEGSISTLTIQRTEQRDSAMYRCASSLVPIGSESSYNSPLHFGNGTRLTVT.

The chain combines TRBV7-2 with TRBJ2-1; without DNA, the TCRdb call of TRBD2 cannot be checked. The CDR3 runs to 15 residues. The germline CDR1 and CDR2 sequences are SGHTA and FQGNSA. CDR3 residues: CASSAMGGRYNEQFF.

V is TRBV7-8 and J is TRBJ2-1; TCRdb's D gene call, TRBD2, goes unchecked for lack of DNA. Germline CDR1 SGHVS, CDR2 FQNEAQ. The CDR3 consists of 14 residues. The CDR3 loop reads CASSLGWGVDEQFF. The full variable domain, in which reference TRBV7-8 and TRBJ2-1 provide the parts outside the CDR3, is GAGVSQSPRYKVAKRGQDVALRCDPISGHVSLFWYQQALGQGPEFLTYFQNEAQLDKSGLPSDRFFAERPEGSVSTLKIQRTQQEDSAVYLCASSLGWGVDEQFFGPGTRLTVL.

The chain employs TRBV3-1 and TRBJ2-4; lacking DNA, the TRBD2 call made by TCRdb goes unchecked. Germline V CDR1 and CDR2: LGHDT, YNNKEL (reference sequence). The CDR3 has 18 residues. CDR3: CASSQGAASGRAENIQYF.